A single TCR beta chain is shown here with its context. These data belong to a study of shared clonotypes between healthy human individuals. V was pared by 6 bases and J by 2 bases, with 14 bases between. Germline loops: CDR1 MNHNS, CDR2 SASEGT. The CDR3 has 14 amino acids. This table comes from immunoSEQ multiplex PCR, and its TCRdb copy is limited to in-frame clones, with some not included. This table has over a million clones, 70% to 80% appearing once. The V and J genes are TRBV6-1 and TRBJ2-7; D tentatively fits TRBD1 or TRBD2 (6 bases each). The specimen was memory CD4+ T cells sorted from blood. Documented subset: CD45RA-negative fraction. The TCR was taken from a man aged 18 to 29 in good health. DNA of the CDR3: TGTGCCAGCAGGCCGGGACGGGGGCCCTACGAGCAGTACTTC. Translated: CASRPGRGPYEQYF.